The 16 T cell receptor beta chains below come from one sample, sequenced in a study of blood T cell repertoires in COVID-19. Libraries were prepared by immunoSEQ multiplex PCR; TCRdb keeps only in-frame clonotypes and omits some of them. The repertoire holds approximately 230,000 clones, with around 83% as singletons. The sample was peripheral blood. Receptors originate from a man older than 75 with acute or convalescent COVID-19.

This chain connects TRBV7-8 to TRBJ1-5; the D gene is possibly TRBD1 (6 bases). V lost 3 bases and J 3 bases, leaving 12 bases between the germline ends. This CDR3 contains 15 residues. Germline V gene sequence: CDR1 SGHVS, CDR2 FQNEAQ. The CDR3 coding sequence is TGTGCCAGCAGCTTGGGGACACGAATCAATCAGCCCCAGCATTTT. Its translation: CASSLGTRINQPQHF.

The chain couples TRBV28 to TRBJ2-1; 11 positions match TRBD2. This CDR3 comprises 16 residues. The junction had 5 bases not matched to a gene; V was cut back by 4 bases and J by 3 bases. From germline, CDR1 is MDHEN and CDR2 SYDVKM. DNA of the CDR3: TGTGCCAGCAGTTCCTCTGGGACTAGCGGCTACAATGAGCAGTTCTTC. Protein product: CASSSSGTSGYNEQFF.

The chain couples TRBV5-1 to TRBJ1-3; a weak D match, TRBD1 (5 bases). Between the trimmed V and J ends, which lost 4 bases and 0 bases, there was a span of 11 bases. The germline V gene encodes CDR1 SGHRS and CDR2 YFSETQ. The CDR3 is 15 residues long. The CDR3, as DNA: TGCGCCAGCAGCCCTGGGGGGTTCTCTGGAAACACCATATATTTT. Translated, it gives CASSPGGFSGNTIYF.

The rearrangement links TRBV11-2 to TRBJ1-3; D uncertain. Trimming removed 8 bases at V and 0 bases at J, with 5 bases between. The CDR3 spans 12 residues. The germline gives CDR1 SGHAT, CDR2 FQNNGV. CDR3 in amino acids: CASGSSGNTIYF. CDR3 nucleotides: TGTGCCAGCGGGAGCTCTGGAAACACCATATATTTT.

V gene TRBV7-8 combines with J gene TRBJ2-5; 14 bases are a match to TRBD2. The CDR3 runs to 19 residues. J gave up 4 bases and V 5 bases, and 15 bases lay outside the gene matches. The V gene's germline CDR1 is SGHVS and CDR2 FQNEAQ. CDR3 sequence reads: CASSPRRAGLAGAGETQYF. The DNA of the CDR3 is TGTGCCAGCAGCCCCCGCCGAGCGGGACTAGCGGGAGCGGGAGAGACCCAGTACTTC.

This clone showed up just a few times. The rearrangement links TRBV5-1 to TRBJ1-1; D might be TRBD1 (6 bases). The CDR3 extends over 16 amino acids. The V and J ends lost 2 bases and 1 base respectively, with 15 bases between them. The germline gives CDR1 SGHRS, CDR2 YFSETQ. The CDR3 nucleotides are TGCGCCAGCAGCTTAGGCCACAGGGACACGAACACTGAAGCTTTCTTT. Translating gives CASSLGHRDTNTEAFF.

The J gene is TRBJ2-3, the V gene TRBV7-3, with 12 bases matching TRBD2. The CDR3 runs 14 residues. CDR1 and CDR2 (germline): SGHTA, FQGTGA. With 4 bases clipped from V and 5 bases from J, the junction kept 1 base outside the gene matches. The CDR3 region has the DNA TGTGCCAGCAGCTCGGGACTAGCGGGAGATACGCAGTATTTT. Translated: CASSSGLAGDTQYF. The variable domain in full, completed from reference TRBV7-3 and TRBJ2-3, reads GAGVSQTPSNKVTEKGKYVELRCDPISGHTALYWYRQSLGQGPEFLIYFQGTGAADDSGLPNDRFFAVRPEGSVSTLKIQRTERGDSAVYLCASSSGLAGDTQYFGPGTRLTVL.

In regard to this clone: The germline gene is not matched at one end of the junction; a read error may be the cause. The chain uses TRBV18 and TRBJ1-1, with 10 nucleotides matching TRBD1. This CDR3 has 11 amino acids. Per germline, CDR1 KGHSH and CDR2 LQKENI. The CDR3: CASSQGTGASF. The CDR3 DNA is TGTGCCAGCTCACAGGGGACAGGGGCCTCCTTT.

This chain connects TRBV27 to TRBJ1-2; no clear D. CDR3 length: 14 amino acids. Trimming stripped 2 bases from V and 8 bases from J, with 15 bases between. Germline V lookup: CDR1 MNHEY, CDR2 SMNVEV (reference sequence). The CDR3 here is CASSLDVGLGGYTF. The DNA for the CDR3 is TGTGCCAGCAGTTTAGACGTAGGCCTCGGGGGCTACACCTTC.

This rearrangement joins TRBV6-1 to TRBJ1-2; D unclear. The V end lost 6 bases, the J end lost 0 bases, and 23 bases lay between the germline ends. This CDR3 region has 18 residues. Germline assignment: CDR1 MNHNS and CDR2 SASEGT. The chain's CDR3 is CASRESGPTARTNYGYTF. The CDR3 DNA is TGTGCCAGCAGAGAAAGCGGGCCAACAGCTAGGACTAACTATGGCTACACCTTC.

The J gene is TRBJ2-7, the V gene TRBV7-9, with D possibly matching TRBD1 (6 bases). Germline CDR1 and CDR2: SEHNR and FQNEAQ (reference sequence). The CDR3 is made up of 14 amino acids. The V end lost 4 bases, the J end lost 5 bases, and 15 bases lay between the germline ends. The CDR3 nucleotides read TGTGCCAGCAGCTCGACAGGAGATGGTAACGAGCAGTACTTC. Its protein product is CASSSTGDGNEQYF.

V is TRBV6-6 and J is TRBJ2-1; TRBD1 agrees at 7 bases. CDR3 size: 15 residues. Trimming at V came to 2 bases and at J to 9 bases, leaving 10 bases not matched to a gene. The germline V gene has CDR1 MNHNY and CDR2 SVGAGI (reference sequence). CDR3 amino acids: CASSYPLGTAGEQFF. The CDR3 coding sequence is TGTGCCAGCAGTTACCCTCTTGGGACAGCCGGTGAGCAGTTCTTC.

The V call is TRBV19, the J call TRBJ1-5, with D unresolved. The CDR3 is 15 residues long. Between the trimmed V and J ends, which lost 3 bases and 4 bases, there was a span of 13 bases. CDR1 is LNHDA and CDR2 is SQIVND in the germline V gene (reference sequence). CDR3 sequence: CASSILLRINQPQHF. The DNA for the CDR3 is TGTGCCAGTAGTATCTTGTTGAGAATTAATCAGCCCCAGCATTTT.

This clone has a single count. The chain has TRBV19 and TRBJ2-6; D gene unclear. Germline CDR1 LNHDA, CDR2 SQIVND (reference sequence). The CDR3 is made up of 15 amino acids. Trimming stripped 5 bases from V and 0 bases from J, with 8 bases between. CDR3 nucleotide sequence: TGTGCCAGTAGTGCTATAAGCTCTGGGGCCAACGTCCTGACTTTC. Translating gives CASSAISSGANVLTF.

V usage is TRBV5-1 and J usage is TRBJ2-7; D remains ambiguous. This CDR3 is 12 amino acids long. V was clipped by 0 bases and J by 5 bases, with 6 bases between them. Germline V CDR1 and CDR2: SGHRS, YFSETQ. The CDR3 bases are TGCGCCAGCAGCTTGGCCCGGGACGAGCAGTACTTC. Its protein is CASSLARDEQYF. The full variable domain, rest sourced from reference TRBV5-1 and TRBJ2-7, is KAGVTQTPRYLIKTRGQQVTLSCSPISGHRSVSWYQQTPGQGLQFLFEYFSETQRNKGNFPGRFSGRQFSNSRSEMNVSTLELGDSALYLCASSLARDEQYFGPGTRLTVT.

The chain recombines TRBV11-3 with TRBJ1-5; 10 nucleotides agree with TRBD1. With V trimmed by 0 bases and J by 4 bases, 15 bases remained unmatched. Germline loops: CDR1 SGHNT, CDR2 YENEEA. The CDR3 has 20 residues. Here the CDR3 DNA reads TGTGCCAGCAGCTTAGAGGGCAGACAGGGGGCCTGCAACAGGAATCAGCCCCAGCATTTT. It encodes CASSLEGRQGACNRNQPQHF.